A selection of T cell receptor beta chains follows, all from one sample in a study of blood T cell repertoires in COVID-19. Using immunoSEQ multiplex PCR, the repertoire was profiled, and TCRdb retains in-frame clones only, with some absent. This sample has approximately 120,000 clones, with approximately 85% found just once. The sample comprised peripheral blood. These receptors originate from a human donor in a cohort sampled during active COVID-19. Each CDR3 is given with its conserved first and last residue. Each record gives: V gene, D gene, J gene, clone size, CDR3 protein, CDR3 DNA. A D gene is named only where the DNA matches it firmly. The listing skips clone size in some rows; elsewhere it reads once, few, many or a size class.

>TRBV15|.|TRBJ1-1|.
CATSRDRGAVTEAFF
TGTGCCACCAGCAGAGACCGGGGGGCTGTCACTGAAGCTTTCTTT
>TRBV6-1|.|TRBJ2-3|.
CASSEGQGKGDIDTQYF
TGTGCCAGCAGTGAAGGGCAGGGGAAGGGGGATATAGATACGCAGTATTTT
>TRBV5-1|.|TRBJ1-1|.
CASSLGQKREAFF
TGCGCCAGCAGCTTGGGGCAGAAGCGTGAAGCTTTCTTT
>TRBV4-1|TRBD2|TRBJ2-3|.
CASSHDLSGRGDTDTQYF
TGCGCCAGCAGCCATGATTTAAGCGGGCGGGGGGACACAGATACGCAGTATTTT
>TRBV5-6|.|TRBJ2-7|.
CASSLQGRDPWSPTYEQYF
TGTGCCAGCAGCTTGCAGGGGCGAGACCCCTGGTCGCCAACCTACGAGCAGTACTTC
>TRBV21-1|.|TRBJ1-6|.
CATRTGTGGLGSYSPLHF
TGTGCCACAAGGACCGGGACAGGGGGCCTTGGATCTTATTCACCCCTCCACTTT
>TRBV6-5|TRBD1|TRBJ2-5|.
CASSMGQGGETQYF
TGTGCCAGCAGCATGGGACAGGGTGGAGAGACCCAGTACTTC
>TRBV6-5|TRBD1|TRBJ1-2|.
CASSGTGTRGYTF
TGTGCCAGCAGCGGGACAGGGACACGAGGCTACACCTTC
>TRBV4-1|TRBD2|TRBJ2-3|.
CASSPGLAANTDTQYF
TGCGCCAGCAGCCCGGGACTAGCGGCTAACACAGATACGCAGTATTTT
>TRBV5-1|.|TRBJ1-2|.
CASSREPVGVYGYTF
TGCGCCAGCAGCCGGGAACCCGTTGGGGTCTATGGCTACACCTTC
>TRBV15|TRBD1|TRBJ1-6|.
CATSRAGTGYLSPLHF
TGTGCCACCAGCAGAGCCGGGACAGGATATTTATCACCCCTCCACTTT
>TRBV7-2|.|TRBJ2-1|.
CASGSLTDYNEQFF
TGTGCCAGCGGGAGCTTAACAGATTACAATGAGCAGTTCTTC
>TRBV5-4|TRBD1|TRBJ2-7|.
CASSLERDSVYEQYF
TGTGCCAGCAGCTTGGAACGGGACAGCGTGTACGAGCAGTACTTC
>TRBV5-6|.|TRBJ1-1|.
CASSLMRNEAFF
TGTGCCAGCAGCTTGATGAGGAATGAAGCTTTCTTT
>TRBV19|.|TRBJ1-1|few
CASSSQLTTEAFF
TGTGCCAGTAGCTCACAGTTAACCACTGAAGCTTTCTTT
>TRBV10-1|TRBD1|TRBJ2-3|.
CASREQGADTQYF
TGCGCCAGCAGGGAACAGGGGGCAGATACGCAGTATTTT
>TRBV24-1|TRBD2|TRBJ2-5|.
CATSSGGLQETQYF
TGTGCCACCAGTTCGGGGGGACTACAAGAGACCCAGTACTTC
>TRBV7-9|TRBD2|TRBJ2-3|few
CASSRGLLQRGDTQYF
TGTGCCAGCAGCCGAGGACTCTTGCAGCGGGGCGATACGCAGTATTTT
>TRBV7-9|TRBD1|TRBJ1-1|many
CASSSGQGTEAFF
TGTGCCAGCAGCTCAGGACAGGGCACTGAAGCTTTCTTT
>TRBV10-3|TRBD1|TRBJ2-7|.
CAISGTPGQGTYEQYF
TGTGCCATCAGTGGAACTCCGGGACAGGGTACCTACGAGCAGTACTTC
>TRBV5-1|.|TRBJ1-6|few
CASSSDRNNSPLHF
TGCGCCAGCAGCTCGGACAGAAATAATTCACCCCTCCACTTT
>TRBV12-3/TRBV12-4|.|TRBJ2-3|.
CASSFSYTQYF
TGTGCCAGCAGTTTTAGCTATACGCAGTATTTT
>TRBV24-1|.|TRBJ2-2|.
CATSDTGHNTGELFF
TGTGCCACCAGTGATACAGGACATAACACCGGGGAGCTGTTTTTT
>TRBV13|TRBD2|TRBJ2-3|.
CASSLSSGSTDTQYF
TGTGCCAGCAGCTTATCTAGCGGGAGCACAGATACGCAGTATTTT
>TRBV5-6|TRBD1|TRBJ1-2|.
CASSLRQGYGYTF
TGTGCCAGCAGCCTTCGACAGGGGTATGGCTACACCTTC
>TRBV2|TRBD1|TRBJ1-4|.
CASSSQGAGLNEKLFF
TGTGCCAGCAGTTCACAGGGGGCGGGCCTAAATGAAAAACTGTTTTTT
>TRBV27|TRBD1|TRBJ1-2|.
CASSFSGQGYYGYTF
TGTGCCAGCAGTTTTTCGGGACAGGGGTACTATGGCTACACCTTC
>TRBV6-5|.|TRBJ2-7|once
CASSYSILRSSYEQYF
TGTGCCAGCAGTTACTCGATCTTGAGGAGCTCCTACGAGCAGTACTTC
>TRBV3-1/TRBV3-2|.|TRBJ1-5|.
CASRKGDGPQHF
TGTGCCAGCAGAAAGGGGGACGGACCCCAGCATTTT
>TRBV6-5|.|TRBJ1-6|.
CASRLSSSPLHF
TGTGCCAGCAGATTGTCTTCTTCACCCCTCCACTTT
>TRBV7-9|TRBD1|TRBJ1-5|.
CASSSTGGSVAQHF
TGTGCCAGCAGCTCGACAGGGGGCTCAGTGGCCCAGCATTTT
>TRBV12-3/TRBV12-4|.|TRBJ1-5|.
CASSQAGNQPQHF
TGTGCCAGCAGTCAAGCGGGAAATCAGCCCCAGCATTTT
>TRBV15|TRBD2|TRBJ2-3|.
CATSRTVSGGASDTQYF
TGTGCCACCAGCAGGACCGTTAGCGGGGGGGCCTCAGATACGCAGTATTTT
>TRBV13|TRBD2|TRBJ2-7|.
CASSTSGGEDEQYF
TGTGCCAGCAGCACTAGCGGGGGTGAGGACGAGCAGTACTTC
>TRBV6-5|TRBD1|TRBJ2-1|.
CASSYDRAAGRQFF
TGTGCCAGCAGTTACGACAGGGCCGCGGGTAGGCAGTTCTTC
>TRBV3-1/TRBV3-2|TRBD2|TRBJ2-1|.
CASSQAVRGGLNEQFF
TGTGCCAGCAGCCAAGCCGTGCGGGGGGGCCTCAATGAGCAGTTCTTC
>TRBV12-5|TRBD1|TRBJ1-6|.
CASGSGQGGNSPLHF
TGTGCTAGTGGTTCCGGACAGGGAGGTAATTCACCCCTCCACTTT
>TRBV5-1|.|TRBJ2-1|.
CASSLNGGVYNEQFF
TGCGCCAGCAGCTTGAACGGCGGGGTATACAATGAGCAGTTCTTC
>TRBV10-3|.|TRBJ2-5|.
CAISESGGGETQYF
TGTGCCATCAGTGAGTCTGGGGGCGGGGAGACCCAGTACTTC
>TRBV19|TRBD1|TRBJ1-2|.
CASSQKGQAKNYGYTF
TGTGCCAGTAGCCAAAAGGGACAGGCTAAGAACTATGGCTACACCTTC
>TRBV21-1|.|TRBJ1-5|.
CASSNGTGNYSNQPQHF
TGTGCCAGCAGCAACGGGACAGGGAATTATAGCAATCAGCCCCAGCATTTT
>TRBV4-1|TRBD1|TRBJ1-1|.
CASRDRELSTNTEAFF
TGCGCCAGCAGAGACAGGGAGCTCTCCACGAACACTGAAGCTTTCTTT
>TRBV19|TRBD1|TRBJ2-1|.
CASRPGTVIYNEQFF
TGTGCCAGTAGACCCGGGACAGTCATTTACAATGAGCAGTTCTTC
>TRBV3-1/TRBV3-2|TRBD1|TRBJ2-7|.
CASSHTGQGYEQYF
TGTGCCAGCAGCCACACGGGACAGGGGTACGAGCAGTACTTC
>TRBV4-1|.|TRBJ2-3|.
CASSQDGSGPQYF
TGCGCCAGCAGCCAAGATGGGTCGGGTCCGCAGTATTTT
>TRBV11-2|TRBD1|TRBJ2-5|.
CASSPWDREGETQYF
TGTGCCAGCAGCCCCTGGGACAGGGAGGGGGAGACCCAGTACTTC
>TRBV20-1|TRBD1|TRBJ2-7|.
CSASVDRGRYEQYF
TGCAGTGCTAGTGTTGACAGGGGGCGGTACGAGCAGTACTTC
>TRBV19|.|TRBJ1-2|.
CASKTRPGLGNYGYTF
TGTGCCAGTAAGACCCGGCCAGGGCTTGGCAACTATGGCTACACCTTC
>TRBV30|.|TRBJ1-5|.
CAWRRPGANQPQHF
TGTGCCTGGAGAAGGCCAGGGGCTAATCAGCCCCAGCATTTT
>TRBV5-1|TRBD1|TRBJ2-3|.
CASSIGQGADTQYF
TGCGCCAGCAGCATAGGACAGGGTGCAGATACGCAGTATTTT
>TRBV18|TRBD2|TRBJ2-1|.
CASSPPSGTSGLTYYNEQFF
TGTGCCAGCTCACCACCGAGCGGGACTAGCGGCCTAACCTACTACAATGAGCAGTTCTTC
>TRBV6-5|.|TRBJ1-6|.
CASSYGDSPSPLHF
TGTGCCAGCAGTTACGGAGACTCCCCTTCACCCCTCCACTTT
>TRBV3-1/TRBV3-2|.|TRBJ2-1|.
CASSQGPETYNEQFF
TGTGCCAGCAGCCAAGGTCCAGAAACCTACAATGAGCAGTTCTTC
>TRBV4-2|TRBD1|TRBJ1-1|.
CASSRDRDRSTEAFF
TGTGCCAGCAGCCGGGACAGGGATCGGTCCACTGAAGCTTTCTTT